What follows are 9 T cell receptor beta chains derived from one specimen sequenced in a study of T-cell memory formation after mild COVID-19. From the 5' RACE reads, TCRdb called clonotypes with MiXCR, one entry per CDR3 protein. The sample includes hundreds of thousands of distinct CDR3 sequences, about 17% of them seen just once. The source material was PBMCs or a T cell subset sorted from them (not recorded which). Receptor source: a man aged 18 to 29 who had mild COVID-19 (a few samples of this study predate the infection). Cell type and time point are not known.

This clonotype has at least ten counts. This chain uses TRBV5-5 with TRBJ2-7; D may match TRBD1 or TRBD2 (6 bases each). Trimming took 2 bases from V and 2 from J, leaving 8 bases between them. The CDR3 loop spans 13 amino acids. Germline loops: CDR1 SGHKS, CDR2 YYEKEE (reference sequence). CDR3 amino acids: CASSLGGTYEQYF. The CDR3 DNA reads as TGTGCCAGCAGCTTAGGGGGGACCTACGAGCAGTACTTC.

The CDR3 sequence: CASSQPGTAASYGYTF. CDR3 coding DNA: TGCGCCAGCAGCCAACCCGGGACAGCGGCCAGCTATGGCTACACCTTC. The V and J genes are TRBV5-1 and TRBJ1-2; 7 bases line up with TRBD1. Germline V CDR1 and CDR2: SGHRS, YFSETQ. The CDR3 runs to 16 residues. V was pared by 4 bases and J by 4 bases, with 13 bases of the junction left unmatched.

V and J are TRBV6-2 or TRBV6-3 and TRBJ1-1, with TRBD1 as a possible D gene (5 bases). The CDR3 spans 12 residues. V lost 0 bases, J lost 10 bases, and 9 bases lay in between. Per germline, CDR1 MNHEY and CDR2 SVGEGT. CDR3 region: CASSYSRRGAFF. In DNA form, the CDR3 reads TGTGCCAGCAGTTACTCGAGGAGGGGAGCTTTCTTT.

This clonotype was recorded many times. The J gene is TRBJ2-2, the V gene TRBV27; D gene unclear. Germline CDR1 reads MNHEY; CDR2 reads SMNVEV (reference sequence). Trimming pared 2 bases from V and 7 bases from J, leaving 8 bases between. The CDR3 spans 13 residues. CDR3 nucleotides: TGTGCCAGCAGTTTAAATGGGCACGGGGAGCTGTTTTTT. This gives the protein CASSLNGHGELFF.

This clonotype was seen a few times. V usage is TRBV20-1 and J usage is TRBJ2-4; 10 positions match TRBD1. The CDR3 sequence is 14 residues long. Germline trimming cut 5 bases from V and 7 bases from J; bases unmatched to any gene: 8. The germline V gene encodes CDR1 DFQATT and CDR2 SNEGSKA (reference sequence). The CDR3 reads CSALHRDRGNIQYF. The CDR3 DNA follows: TGCAGTGCTCTCCACCGGGACAGGGGCAACATTCAGTACTTC.

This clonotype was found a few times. CDR3 residues: CASTPGYGYTF. Written as DNA, the CDR3 is TGTGCCAGCACCCCAGGCTATGGCTACACCTTC. The chain combines TRBV12-3 or TRBV12-4 with TRBJ1-2, with D unresolved. V was trimmed by 7 bases and J by 4 bases, leaving 7 bases between them. The length of the CDR3 is 11 residues.

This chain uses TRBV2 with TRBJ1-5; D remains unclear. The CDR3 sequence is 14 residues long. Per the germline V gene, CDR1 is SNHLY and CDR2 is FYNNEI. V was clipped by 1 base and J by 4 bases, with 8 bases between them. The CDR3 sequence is CASSEEPLNQPQHF. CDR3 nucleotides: TGTGCCAGCAGTGAAGAGCCCCTTAATCAGCCCCAGCATTTT.

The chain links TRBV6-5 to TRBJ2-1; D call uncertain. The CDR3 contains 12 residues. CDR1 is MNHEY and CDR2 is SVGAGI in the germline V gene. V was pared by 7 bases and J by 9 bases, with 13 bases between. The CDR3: CASNRFSGEQFF. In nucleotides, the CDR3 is TGTGCCAGCAACCGGTTCAGTGGTGAGCAGTTCTTC.

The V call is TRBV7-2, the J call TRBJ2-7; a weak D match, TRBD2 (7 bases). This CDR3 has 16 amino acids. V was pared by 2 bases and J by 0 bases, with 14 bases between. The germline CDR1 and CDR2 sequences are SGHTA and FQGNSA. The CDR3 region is CASSLPGGGASYEQYF. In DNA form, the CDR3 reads TGTGCCAGCAGCTTACCAGGAGGGGGGGCCTCCTACGAGCAGTACTTC.